A single sample gave rise to the 17 T cell receptor beta chains below, sequenced in a study of T cells in localized non-small cell lung cancer. The method was immunoSEQ multiplex PCR; TCRdb's version includes in-frame clones alone and lacks a portion of them. Here the sample spans about 5,700 clones, 35% being singletons. The material was lung tumor tissue, obtained before any cancer treatment. The source of these receptors is a male donor at least 60 years old with stage I squamous cell lung carcinoma.

This clone has more than one count but fewer than ten. The chain employs TRBV6-8 and TRBJ1-3; D remains unclear. The germline V gene has CDR1 MNHGY and CDR2 SAAAGT. The CDR3 is 13 residues long. Trimming shortened V by 5 bases and J by 0 bases, and 5 bases separated the two germline ends. CDR3 nucleotide sequence: TGTGCCAGCAGTGAGAACTCTGGAAACACCATATATTTT. Its protein product is CASSENSGNTIYF.

This chain joins TRBV30 and TRBJ1-2; D may be TRBD1 (6 bases). The CDR3 has 15 residues. V shed 1 base and J shed 6 bases, with 18 bases lying between them. Germline V lookup: CDR1 GTSNPN, CDR2 SVGIG (reference sequence). CDR3 nucleotide sequence: TGTGCCTGGAGTGCTTTAGTTTGGGGGGCGAATGGCTACACCTTC. Its translation: CAWSALVWGANGYTF.

This clone came up a few times. V and J are TRBV11-3 and TRBJ2-7; the D call may be TRBD1 or TRBD2 (5 bases each). Trimming removed 2 bases from V and 6 bases from J, with 20 bases in between. The CDR3 sequence is 16 residues long. Per the germline V gene, CDR1 is SGHNT and CDR2 is YENEEA. CDR3 nucleotides: TGTGCCAGCAGCTTAATGGGGACCGGGAATTGGGGCGAGCAGTACTTC. Amino acid sequence: CASSLMGTGNWGEQYF.

By sample share, this clone is large (0.1 to 1%). This chain links TRBV28 with TRBJ2-3; the match to TRBD2 covers 10 bases. The length of the CDR3 is 15 residues. After removal of 11 bases from V and 2 bases from J, the junction contained 10 bases not matched to a gene. Looked up from germline, CDR1 is MDHEN and CDR2 is SYDVKM. CDR3 in DNA: TGTGCCGTCCAAAGAGCGGGGGGGATCACAGATACGCAGTATTTT. Translation: CAVQRAGGITDTQYF.

This clone was found once. The J gene is TRBJ1-1, the V gene TRBV15; 7 bases agree with TRBD1. Germline CDR1 LNHNV, CDR2 YYDKDF (reference sequence). V dropped 2 bases and J dropped 4; count of bases not matched to a gene: 4. This CDR3 spans 14 amino acids. The CDR3 nucleotides are TGTGCCACCAGCAGATCCGACAGGGTCACTGAAGCTTTCTTT. This sequence encodes CATSRSDRVTEAFF.

This chain uses TRBV19 with TRBJ2-2; possible D gene TRBD1, 5 bases. The CDR3 length is 13 residues. V lost 3 bases and J 8 bases, leaving 10 bases between the germline ends. The germline CDR1 and CDR2 sequences are LNHDA and SQIVND (reference sequence). The CDR3 region has the DNA TGTGCCAGTAGTATCACAGGAGAGGGGGAGCTGTTTTTT. Encoded protein: CASSITGEGELFF.

The chain recombines TRBV28 with TRBJ2-6, with 7 bases that match TRBD1. Germline CDR1 reads MDHEN; CDR2 reads SYDVKM. There are 15 residues in the CDR3. The trim removed 5 bases at V and 4 bases at J, leaving 5 bases unmatched. The CDR3 sequence is CASSRDSPGANVLTF. CDR3 in DNA: TGTGCCAGCAGTCGGGACAGCCCCGGGGCCAACGTCCTGACTTTC.

DNA of the CDR3: TGTGCCTGGAGTGTAAAGGCAGCCGGGGGCTACACCTTC. Encoded protein: CAWSVKAAGGYTF. The chain couples TRBV30 to TRBJ1-2; unclear D gene. The germline V gene has CDR1 GTSNPN and CDR2 SVGIG (reference sequence). Trimming removed 0 bases from V and 8 bases from J, with 13 bases in between. This CDR3 has 13 amino acids.

This clone was recorded a few times. V gene TRBV7-2 combines with J gene TRBJ2-2, with D uncertain. This CDR3 region has 13 residues. CDR1 and CDR2 (germline): SGHTA, FQGNSA. V lost 3 bases, J lost 2 bases, and 4 bases lay in between. CDR3 amino acids: CASSFLNTGELFF. CDR3 DNA: TGTGCCAGCAGCTTCCTCAACACCGGGGAGCTGTTTTTT.

V is TRBV19 and J is TRBJ2-6, with 7 nucleotides matching TRBD1. This CDR3 is 18 amino acids long. Germline values: CDR1 LNHDA, CDR2 SQIVND (reference sequence). V was pared by 2 bases and J by 0 bases, with 7 bases of the junction left unmatched. CDR3 residues: CASSIIGDSLSGANVLTF. CDR3 nucleotide sequence: TGTGCCAGTAGTATAATCGGGGACAGCCTCTCTGGGGCCAACGTCCTGACTTTC.

V is TRBV29-1 and J is TRBJ1-2; 7 positions match TRBD1. The trim removed 7 bases at V and 5 bases at J, leaving 7 bases unmatched. The CDR3 spans 12 residues. CDR1 and CDR2 from the germline V gene are SQVTM and ANQGSEA. The CDR3 DNA follows: TGCAGCGCTGGGGACAGCTTGTATGGCTACACCTTC. It translates to CSAGDSLYGYTF.

This clone was seen a single time. The chain couples TRBV29-1 to TRBJ1-6, with 7 bases fitting TRBD1. Germline V gene lookup returns CDR1 SQVTM and CDR2 ANQGSEA. Germline trimming cut 6 bases from V and 7 bases from J; bases unmatched to any gene: 12. The CDR3 loop spans 15 amino acids. Here the CDR3 reads CSVDRTTGRNSPLHF. CDR3 bases: TGCAGCGTAGACCGTACGACAGGGAGGAATTCACCCCTCCACTTT.

The V and J genes are TRBV7-5 and TRBJ2-3; the D segment call TRBD2 is taken from the table without a DNA check. TRBV7-5 is labeled a pseudogene. CDR3 length equals 15 residues. The CDR3: CASSLEPSGGDTQYF. The CDR3 DNA follows: TGTGCCAGCAGCTTAGAGCCTAGCGGGGGCGATACGCAGTATTTT.

This clone was observed a handful of times. The chain recombines TRBV11-3 with TRBJ1-1; D not resolved. V was trimmed by 0 bases and J by 1 base, leaving 6 bases between them. There are 14 residues in the CDR3. CDR1 is SGHNT, CDR2 YENEEA, per germline. CDR3 loop: CASSLDQQNTEAFF. CDR3 bases: TGTGCCAGCAGCTTAGATCAGCAGAACACTGAAGCTTTCTTT.

This clone was observed a few times. The V and J genes are TRBV12-2 and TRBJ2-1; the table gives TRBD1 as D, unverified against the DNA. TRBV12-2 is tagged as a pseudogene. This CDR3 spans 14 amino acids. In DNA form, the CDR3 reads TGTGCCAGTACCGCCGGGACAGGGAACAATGAGCAGTTCTTC. It is translated as CASTAGTGNNEQFF.

The V and J genes are TRBV18 and TRBJ2-3, with 9 bases identical to TRBD1. Unmatched junction bases numbered 1, after V lost 2 bases and J lost 1 base. Germline-derived CDR1 and CDR2 are KGHSH and LQKENI. This CDR3 is built from 15 residues. For the CDR3, the DNA is TGTGCCAGCTCACCAAGGACAGGGGGCACAGATACGCAGTATTTT. It yields the protein CASSPRTGGTDTQYF.

There are a few counts of this clone. The chain is built from TRBV5-1 and TRBJ1-1; no reliable D call. The CDR3 runs to 15 residues. The ends were cut back, 3 bases at V and 1 base at J, with 13 bases in the middle. Germline V lookup: CDR1 SGHRS, CDR2 YFSETQ. DNA for the CDR3: TGCGCCAGCAGCTCCACCTCTGAACCGAACACTGAAGCTTTCTTT. Protein: CASSSTSEPNTEAFF.